These 30 T cell receptor beta chains came from one sample sequenced in a study of T cells in localized non-small cell lung cancer (dated by TCRdb to 2020 to 2022). Libraries were prepared through the immunoSEQ multiplex PCR assay. TCRdb re-hosts the immuneACCESS table, in-frame sequences only. Its copies lack some clones; in the studies checked, an unresolved V gene accounts for under half of them, and the cause for the rest is not known. In all, the sample holds 25,000 to 30,000 clones, and roughly 90% of those were seen once. The ten biggest clones cover 2.8% of the sample. This sample comprised peripheral blood, obtained before any cancer treatment. These receptors were obtained from a woman aged 18-50 years with stage I lung adenocarcinoma.

V usage is TRBV9 and J usage is TRBJ1-1; D might be TRBD1 (5 bases). Germline CDR1 is SGDLS and CDR2 is YYNGEE. This CDR3 is 13 amino acids long. Trimming pared 3 bases from V and 7 bases from J, leaving 13 bases between. For the CDR3, the DNA is TGTGCCAGCAGCGGTACAGGTCTTTATGAAGCTTTCTTT. Translation: CASSGTGLYEAFF. The complete variable domain, with remaining parts taken from reference TRBV9 and TRBJ1-1, reads DSGVTQTPKHLITATGQRVTLRCSPRSGDLSVYWYQQSLDQGLQFLIQYYNGEERAKGNILERFSAQQFPDLHSELNLSSLELGDSALYFCASSGTGLYEAFFGQGTRLTVV.

V and J are TRBV2 and TRBJ2-1; 11 bases match TRBD2. V trimming: 5 bases; J trimming: 6 bases; junction bases outside the gene matches: 6. The CDR3 loop spans 15 amino acids. Germline lookup yields CDR1 SNHLY and CDR2 FYNNEI. The CDR3 protein is CASSILAGDPNEQFF. DNA of the CDR3: TGTGCCAGCAGTATACTAGCGGGAGACCCCAATGAGCAGTTCTTC.

V is TRBV5-1 and J is TRBJ1-1, with a weak D call TRBD1 (5 bases). V shed 5 bases and J shed 3 bases, with 11 bases lying between them. Germline V gives CDR1 SGHRS, CDR2 YFSETQ. There are 13 residues in the CDR3. CDR3 residues: CASREGIHTEAFF. Written as DNA, the CDR3 is TGCGCCAGCAGGGAGGGGATTCACACTGAAGCTTTCTTT.

This chain's CDR3 is CSGGGGETQYF. As DNA, the CDR3 is TGCAGCGGAGGGGGCGGGGAGACCCAGTACTTC. The V and J genes are TRBV29-1 and TRBJ2-5; 7 nucleotides align to TRBD1. The CDR3 has 11 residues. Per the germline V gene, CDR1 is SQVTM and CDR2 is ANQGSEA. Unmatched junction bases numbered 4, after V lost 7 bases and J lost 5 bases.

The chain uses TRBV28 and TRBJ1-5, with 7 bases aligning to TRBD1. The CDR3 covers 18 residues. Germline V lookup: CDR1 MDHEN, CDR2 SYDVKM. V was pared by 5 bases and J by 2 bases, with 15 bases of the junction left unmatched. The CDR3 region has the DNA TGTGCCAGCAGTCCTTACCCCCAGGGGGTGGACGGCAATCAGCCCCAGCATTTT. Translation: CASSPYPQGVDGNQPQHF.

This chain links TRBV28 with TRBJ2-3; D call uncertain. V was shortened by 7 bases and J by 3 bases, with 8 bases between the two germline ends. Germline CDR1 is MDHEN and CDR2 is SYDVKM. CDR3 length equals 12 residues. CDR3: CASNRATDTQYF. The CDR3 nucleotides read TGTGCCAGCAATAGGGCTACAGATACGCAGTATTTT.

The chain is built from TRBV28 and TRBJ2-7; 9 bases are shared with TRBD2. CDR3 size: 15 residues. The ends lost 8 bases at V and 1 base at J; junction bases unmatched: 9. The germline V gene has CDR1 MDHEN and CDR2 SYDVKM. CDR3 nucleotide sequence: TGTGCCAGCGGCGAAGGTAGCGGGAGTTCCTACGAGCAGTACTTC. This gives the protein CASGEGSGSSYEQYF. The full variable domain, with the rest looked up from reference TRBV28 and TRBJ2-7, is DVKVTQSSRYLVKRTGEKVFLECVQDMDHENMFWYRQDPGLGLRLIYFSYDVKMKEKGDIPEGYSVSREKKERFSLILESASTNQTSMYLCASGEGSGSSYEQYFGPGTRLTVT.

The rearrangement joins TRBV2 to TRBJ2-5, with 11 bases lining up with TRBD2. Germline values: CDR1 SNHLY, CDR2 FYNNEI. The trim removed 6 bases at V and 1 base at J, leaving 7 bases unmatched. This CDR3 is 16 amino acids long. CDR3 coding DNA: TGTGCCAGCAGGGTCAGACTAGCGGGAATCCAAGAGACCCAGTACTTC. As protein: CASRVRLAGIQETQYF.

V usage is TRBV4-3 and J usage is TRBJ2-3; TRBD2 agrees at 7 bases. Per the germline V gene, CDR1 is LGHNA and CDR2 is YSLEER. The CDR3 runs 14 residues. Trimming took 3 bases from V and 5 from J; bases not matched to a gene: 5. The CDR3, as DNA: TGCGCCAGCAGCCAGGGACTATACGGAGATACGCAGTATTTT. This translates into CASSQGLYGDTQYF.

This chain connects TRBV19 to TRBJ1-5, with D unresolved. CDR1 and CDR2 from the germline V gene are LNHDA and SQIVND (reference sequence). The V end lost 3 bases, the J end lost 2 bases, and 14 bases lay between the germline ends. This CDR3 contains 16 residues. CDR3 bases: TGTGCCAGTAGTATGAGAGGGAGTGCCGGCAATCAGCCCCAGCATTTT. It yields the protein CASSMRGSAGNQPQHF.

The V gene is TRBV7-2, the J gene TRBJ2-1; weak D call: TRBD2 (6 bases). This CDR3 comprises 13 residues. With 5 bases removed from V and 9 bases from J, the gap between germline ends came to 14 bases. CDR1 is SGHTA and CDR2 is FQGNSA in the germline V gene. In nucleotides, the CDR3 is TGTGCCAGCAGCGTCGGAGGGCCGGGTGAGCAGTTCTTC. It specifies CASSVGGPGEQFF.

The chain links TRBV4-1 to TRBJ2-3; TRBD2 matches 9 bases. CDR1 and CDR2 (germline): MGHRA, YSYEKL. The V gene end was trimmed by 0 bases and the J gene end by 6 bases; junction bases not matched to a gene: 10. There are 17 residues in the CDR3. The CDR3 is CASSQEWNSGSSDTQYF. The CDR3 DNA sequence: TGCGCCAGCAGCCAAGAGTGGAATAGCGGGAGCTCGGATACGCAGTATTTT.

V gene TRBV6-5 combines with J gene TRBJ1-2, with no clear D. The germline CDR1 and CDR2 sequences are MNHEY and SVGAGI. There are 15 residues in the CDR3. The V gene lost 0 bases and the J gene lost 4 bases, with 12 bases spanning the gap. In DNA form, the CDR3 reads TGTGCCAGCAGTTACTCGAAGGGCCGTAGCTATGGCTACACCTTC. This translates into CASSYSKGRSYGYTF.

V gene TRBV12-5 combines with J gene TRBJ2-1; 11 nucleotides agree with TRBD2. The junction had 13 bases not matched to a gene; V was cut back by 3 bases and J by 9 bases. The germline CDR1 and CDR2 sequences are LGHNT and FRNRAP. The CDR3 extends over 17 amino acids. The CDR3 here is CASGLYPLAGGPFEQFF. CDR3 sequence (DNA): TGTGCTAGTGGTTTATACCCCTTAGCGGGAGGGCCGTTTGAGCAGTTCTTC.

The CDR3 sequence: CASSDGTDETQYF. The DNA of the CDR3 is TGTGCCAGCTCAGACGGGACTGATGAGACCCAGTACTTC. V gene TRBV18 combines with J gene TRBJ2-5; TRBD2 might be the D (6 bases). Germline V CDR1 and CDR2: KGHSH, LQKENI. V was clipped by 5 bases and J by 5 bases, with 12 bases between them. The CDR3 totals 13 residues.

V gene TRBV7-2 combines with J gene TRBJ2-1; maybe TRBD1 (6 bases). Trimming cost V 6 bases and J 10 bases, with 19 bases left between them. Germline V gene lookup returns CDR1 SGHTA and CDR2 FQGNSA. The CDR3 is 14 residues long. This CDR3 reads CASRPPGASFEQFF. In DNA, the CDR3 is TGTGCCAGCAGACCCCCAGGGGCTTCATTCGAGCAGTTCTTC.

V gene TRBV27 combines with J gene TRBJ1-5; weak D call: TRBD1 (5 bases). Germline V gene data show CDR1 as MNHEY and CDR2 as SMNVEV (reference sequence). The CDR3 spans 13 residues. The V end was cut by 3 bases, the J end by 11 bases, with 14 bases between. CDR3 in amino acids: CASSFQGRRAQHF. The CDR3 DNA reads as TGTGCCAGCAGTTTTCAGGGTCGGAGGGCCCAGCATTTT.

The sample holds one count of this clone. The chain couples TRBV9 to TRBJ2-7, with D unresolved. The V gene's germline CDR1 is SGDLS and CDR2 YYNGEE. The CDR3 is 13 residues long. Trimming shortened V by 3 bases and J by 6 bases, and 13 bases separated the two germline ends. CDR3 residues: CASSGTPLGEQYF. CDR3 nucleotides: TGTGCCAGCAGCGGAACCCCGTTGGGCGAGCAGTACTTC.

The chain is built from TRBV5-1 and TRBJ2-3; 8 nucleotides agree with TRBD2. The germline CDR1 and CDR2 sequences are SGHRS and YFSETQ. The trim removed 4 bases at V and 1 base at J, leaving 8 bases unmatched. CDR3 length: 16 residues. Written as DNA, the CDR3 is TGCGCCAGCAGCCGAAAGCGGGAGATCGGCACAGATACGCAGTATTTT. Encoded protein: CASSRKREIGTDTQYF.

The rearrangement uses TRBV9 and TRBJ2-3; D is uncertain. CDR1 is SGDLS, CDR2 YYNGEE, per germline. The V end lost 0 bases, the J end lost 6 bases, and 8 bases lay between the germline ends. The CDR3 runs to 13 residues. The CDR3 DNA sequence: TGTGCCAGCAGCGTAGCCGTCGGCGATACGCAGTATTTT. Amino acids: CASSVAVGDTQYF.

This clone has just one count. J is TRBJ2-7 and V is TRBV27; D gene uncertain. The CDR3 has 13 amino acids. Germline V CDR1 and CDR2: MNHEY, SMNVEV (reference sequence). Trimming stripped 4 bases from V and 4 bases from J, with 11 bases between. The CDR3 sequence is CASSSIDGYEQYF. CDR3 DNA: TGTGCCAGCAGTTCCATCGACGGATACGAGCAGTACTTC.

V gene TRBV30 combines with J gene TRBJ2-1; 7 nucleotides align to TRBD2. CDR1 and CDR2 from the germline V gene are GTSNPN and SVGIG (reference sequence). CDR3 length equals 13 residues. Trimming took 3 bases from V and 4 from J; bases not matched to a gene: 3. CDR3 loop: CAWSPSGYNEQFF. CDR3 coding DNA: TGTGCCTGGAGCCCTAGCGGATACAATGAGCAGTTCTTC.

The chain has TRBV14 and TRBJ2-7; 9 nucleotides align to TRBD1. The germline CDR1 and CDR2 sequences are SGHDN and FVKESK. CDR3 length: 16 amino acids. Trimming removed 1 base from V and 2 bases from J; junction bases left unmatched: 6. CDR3 nucleotides: TGTGCCAGCAGCCAAGTTACGACAGGGGGTCCCTACGAGCAGTACTTC. Amino acid sequence: CASSQVTTGGPYEQYF.

This sequence joins TRBV10-3 and TRBJ2-7, with 7 positions matching TRBD1. CDR3 length: 13 residues. The V gene's germline CDR1 is ENHRY and CDR2 SYGVKD. V lost 5 bases, J lost 2 bases, and 3 bases stayed unmatched. CDR3 in amino acids: CAISSDRPYEQYF. DNA for the CDR3: TGTGCCATCAGTTCGGACAGGCCCTACGAGCAGTACTTC.

The V call is TRBV23-1, the J call TRBJ1-2; D gene unclear. TRBV23-1 is an ORF, with its function uncertain. This CDR3 is built from 16 residues. V gave up 7 bases and J gave up 0 bases, with 18 bases separating them. The CDR3 region is CASTAEGKESNYGYTF. The CDR3 bases are TGCGCCAGCACCGCGGAAGGAAAGGAATCTAACTATGGCTACACCTTC.

The V and J genes are TRBV28 and TRBJ2-7, with 7 bases lining up with TRBD1. Germline V CDR1 and CDR2: MDHEN, SYDVKM. The CDR3 has 19 amino acids. V dropped 4 bases and J dropped 0; count of bases not matched to a gene: 18. This CDR3 is CASSSSLSNEDRSSYEQYF. CDR3 DNA sequence: TGTGCCAGCAGTTCATCGCTAAGCAACGAGGACAGGAGCTCCTACGAGCAGTACTTC. Using reference TRBV28 and TRBJ2-7 for the parts outside the CDR3, the full variable domain is DVKVTQSSRYLVKRTGEKVFLECVQDMDHENMFWYRQDPGLGLRLIYFSYDVKMKEKGDIPEGYSVSREKKERFSLILESASTNQTSMYLCASSSSLSNEDRSSYEQYFGPGTRLTVT.

CDR3 region: CASSRPGGSREGTEAFF. The DNA for the CDR3 is TGTGCCAGCAGCCGACCGGGGGGGAGCAGGGAGGGGACTGAAGCTTTCTTT. The chain links TRBV7-8 to TRBJ1-1; D might be TRBD1 (5 bases). This CDR3 has 17 residues. CDR1 and CDR2 (germline): SGHVS, FQNEAQ. V was cut by 5 bases and J by 5 bases, with 24 bases left in between.

The genes are TRBV5-5 and TRBJ2-6; a possible D gene is TRBD1 (6 bases). Trimming took 7 bases from V and 12 from J, leaving 14 bases between them. Germline V gene sequence: CDR1 SGHKS, CDR2 YYEKEE (reference sequence). This CDR3 region has 12 residues. CDR3: CASDPRGGVLTF. The CDR3 DNA is TGTGCCAGCGACCCTCGAGGGGGCGTCCTGACTTTC.

The chain carries TRBV30 and TRBJ1-1; D gene uncertain. Germline CDR1 GTSNPN, CDR2 SVGIG (reference sequence). CDR3 length: 13 residues. Trimming removed 2 bases at V and 1 base at J, with 8 bases between. Written as DNA, the CDR3 is TGTGCCTGGAGTCACCAGAAGAACACTGAAGCTTTCTTT. Residues: CAWSHQKNTEAFF.

As DNA, the CDR3 is TGTGCCAGCAGCTTGGATCCGGGGATCGTGGGAGAGACCCAGTACTTC. This sequence encodes CASSLDPGIVGETQYF. The gene calls are TRBV5-5 and TRBJ2-5; a weak D match, TRBD2 (5 bases). Trimming cost V 0 bases and J 4 bases, with 16 bases left between them. Germline values: CDR1 SGHKS, CDR2 YYEKEE (reference sequence). The CDR3 sequence is 16 residues long.